The 6 T cell receptor beta chains given below trace back to one sample, sequenced in a study of shared clonotypes between healthy human individuals. TCRdb's copy holds only in-frame clones and misses some; the assay was immunoSEQ multiplex PCR. Among around 700,000 clones, approximately 75% were seen once, and the ten largest hold 1.8%. Input material: memory CD4+ T cells sorted from blood. The subset was: CD45RA-negative fraction. The receptors originated from a woman in her 30s in good health.

The chain joins TRBV30 to TRBJ1-1; 8 bases are shared with TRBD1. This CDR3 is built from 14 residues. V shed 1 base and J 4 bases; nucleotides not matched to a gene: 5. Germline CDR1 and CDR2: GTSNPN and SVGIG (reference sequence). The chain's CDR3 is CAWSATRGPTEAFF. The CDR3 DNA reads as TGTGCCTGGAGTGCGACCAGGGGGCCCACTGAAGCTTTCTTT.

Notes on this clone: Other DNA sequences from this sample encode an identical CDR3 as well. This chain links TRBV15 with TRBJ1-5, with TRBD1 identical over 9 bases. CDR1 and CDR2 from the germline V gene are LNHNV and YYDKDF (reference sequence). There are 18 residues in the CDR3. V shed 0 bases, J shed 10 bases, and the junction held 16 bases outside the gene matches. CDR3 protein: CATSRDLGTGGPVRPQHF. The CDR3 DNA is TGTGCCACCAGCAGAGACTTAGGAACAGGGGGCCCCGTGCGACCCCAGCATTTT.

The chain uses TRBV6-5 and TRBJ2-7; D possibly uses TRBD1 or TRBD2 (6 bases each). The CDR3 runs 12 residues. Germline V gene data show CDR1 as MNHEY and CDR2 as SVGAGI. Trimming shortened V by 5 bases and J by 4 bases, and 9 bases separated the two germline ends. The CDR3 protein is CASSGGGYEQYF. The CDR3 nucleotides are TGTGCCAGCAGTGGAGGGGGATACGAGCAGTACTTC.

V gene TRBV19 combines with J gene TRBJ2-6; D remains unclear. Looked up from germline, CDR1 is LNHDA and CDR2 is SQIVND (reference sequence). The CDR3 consists of 16 residues. Trimming left V 8 bases short and J 4 bases short, with 18 bases between. This CDR3 reads CASCSTGLEGANVLTF. For the CDR3, the DNA is TGTGCCAGTTGTTCGACCGGGCTGGAGGGGGCCAACGTCCTGACTTTC.

The chain combines TRBV28 with TRBJ1-1; 7 positions agree with TRBD1. Germline CDR1 MDHEN, CDR2 SYDVKM. V was clipped by 0 bases and J by 8 bases; unmatched bases: 9. The CDR3 contains 15 residues. The CDR3 spells CASSLWAGTEREAFF. The CDR3 bases are TGTGCCAGCAGTTTATGGGCCGGGACAGAGAGAGAAGCTTTCTTT. Together with reference TRBV28 and TRBJ1-1, the CDR3 gives the full variable domain: DVKVTQSSRYLVKRTGEKVFLECVQDMDHENMFWYRQDPGLGLRLIYFSYDVKMKEKGDIPEGYSVSREKKERFSLILESASTNQTSMYLCASSLWAGTEREAFFGQGTRLTVV.

The CDR3 nucleotides are TGTGCCAGCAGATCGGGACTAGCGAGATACACCGGGGAGCTGTTTTTT. This sequence encodes CASRSGLARYTGELFF. This rearrangement joins TRBV5-6 to TRBJ2-2, with 10 bases fitting TRBD2. The germline V gene has CDR1 SGHDT and CDR2 YYEEEE. CDR3 length: 16 amino acids. J lost 3 bases, V lost 5 bases, and 7 bases had no gene match.